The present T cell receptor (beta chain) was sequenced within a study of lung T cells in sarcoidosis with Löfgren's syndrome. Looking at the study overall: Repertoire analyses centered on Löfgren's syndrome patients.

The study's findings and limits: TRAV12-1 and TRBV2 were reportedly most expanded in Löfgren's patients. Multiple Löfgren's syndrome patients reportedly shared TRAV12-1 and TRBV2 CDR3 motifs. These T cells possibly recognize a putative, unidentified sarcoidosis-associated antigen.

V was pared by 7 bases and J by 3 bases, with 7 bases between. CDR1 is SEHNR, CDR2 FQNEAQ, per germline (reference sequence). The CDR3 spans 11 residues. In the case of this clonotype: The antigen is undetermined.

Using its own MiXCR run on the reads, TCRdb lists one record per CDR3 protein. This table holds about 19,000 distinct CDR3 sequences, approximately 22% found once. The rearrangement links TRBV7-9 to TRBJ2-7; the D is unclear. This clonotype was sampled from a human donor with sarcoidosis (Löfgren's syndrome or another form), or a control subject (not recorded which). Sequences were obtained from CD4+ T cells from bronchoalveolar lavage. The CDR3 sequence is CASNRNYEQYF. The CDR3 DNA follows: TGTGCCAGCAACCGTAACTACGAGCAGTACTTC.